The 13 T cell receptor beta chains below all came from one sample that was sequenced in a study of T cell responses to AZD1222 COVID-19 vaccine. Produced via immunoSEQ multiplex PCR; TCRdb's table is partial and in-frame only. The repertoire holds 100,000 to 120,000 clones, with around 82% as singletons. Source: peripheral blood, taken on day 0 of AZD1222 vaccination. These receptors all stem from an adult in good health.

This sequence joins TRBV6-2 or TRBV6-3 and TRBJ1-4, with D unresolved. The CDR3 spans 16 residues. Trimming stripped 3 bases from V and 5 bases from J, with 16 bases between. Germline V gene data show CDR1 as MNHEY and CDR2 as SVGEGT. CDR3 protein: CASSYPRERRNEKLFF. CDR3 in DNA: TGTGCCAGCAGTTATCCCCGGGAGAGGCGGAATGAAAAACTGTTTTTT.

The chain carries TRBV5-1 and TRBJ1-1, with D possibly being TRBD1 (5 bases). V shed 4 bases and J shed 3 bases, with 10 bases lying between them. The CDR3 has 13 amino acids. The germline CDR1 and CDR2 sequences are SGHRS and YFSETQ. The CDR3 sequence is CASSRWGYTEAFF. CDR3 nucleotide sequence: TGCGCCAGCAGCCGTTGGGGGTACACTGAAGCTTTCTTT.

The chain employs TRBV5-4 and TRBJ2-5; D may be TRBD2 (5 bases). Germline V gene data show CDR1 as SGHNT and CDR2 as YYREEE (reference sequence). V lost 0 bases, J lost 0 bases, and 12 bases lay in between. The CDR3 is 16 amino acids. In nucleotides, the CDR3 is TGTGCCAGCAGCTTGGCCAGCCCGGGGTACCAAGAGACCCAGTACTTC. This sequence encodes CASSLASPGYQETQYF.

This clone was seen more than once but under ten times. The chain employs TRBV30 and TRBJ2-3, with 7 bases that match TRBD1. Trimming took 0 bases from V and 6 from J; bases not matched to a gene: 0. The CDR3 is made up of 12 amino acids. Per germline, CDR1 GTSNPN and CDR2 SVGIG (reference sequence). CDR3 nucleotides: TGTGCCTGGAGTGTAGGGGGCGATACGCAGTATTTT. This codes for CAWSVGGDTQYF.

This sequence joins TRBV6-5 and TRBJ1-1; D is uncertain. CDR3 length: 14 amino acids. The germline V gene has CDR1 MNHEY and CDR2 SVGAGI. The V gene lost 6 bases and the J gene lost 8 bases, with 19 bases spanning the gap. The CDR3 nucleotides are TGTGCCAGCAGACGCCCCGGAGGGTCCCCGGAAGCTTTCTTT. This translates into CASRRPGGSPEAFF.

This clone showed up just a few times. The CDR3 DNA follows: TGTGCCACCCCTGGGACAGGTCCGCCCTACGAGCAGTACTTC. Translated, it gives CATPGTGPPYEQYF. The gene calls are TRBV24-1 and TRBJ2-7; 8 bases map to TRBD1. Per germline, CDR1 KGHDR and CDR2 SFDVKD. Germline trimming cut 9 bases from V and 2 bases from J; bases unmatched to any gene: 8. The CDR3 loop spans 14 amino acids.

This chain links TRBV9 with TRBJ2-7; tentatively, D is TRBD1 (6 bases). CDR1 SGDLS and CDR2 YYNGEE come from the germline V gene. Trimming removed 2 bases at V and 5 bases at J, with 17 bases between. The CDR3 is made up of 15 amino acids. In DNA, the CDR3 is TGTGCCAGCAGCGTTTGGGGGCGCGGAGGAGACGAGCAGTACTTC. It translates to CASSVWGRGGDEQYF. The full variable domain, completed using reference TRBV9 and TRBJ2-7, is DSGVTQTPKHLITATGQRVTLRCSPRSGDLSVYWYQQSLDQGLQFLIQYYNGEERAKGNILERFSAQQFPDLHSELNLSSLELGDSALYFCASSVWGRGGDEQYFGPGTRLTVT.

The chain recombines TRBV24-1 with TRBJ2-7; TRBD1 matches 7 bases. The CDR3 has 15 residues. In germline, CDR1 is KGHDR, CDR2 SFDVKD. V shed 3 bases and J 0 bases; nucleotides not matched to a gene: 4. The CDR3 region has the DNA TGTGCCACCAGTGATCCAACAGGGGACTCCTACGAGCAGTACTTC. This encodes CATSDPTGDSYEQYF.

The chain joins TRBV19 to TRBJ1-1; 8 nucleotides align to TRBD1. The V segment lost 5 bases and the J segment 2 bases; nucleotides outside the gene matches: 4. The CDR3 totals 14 residues. Germline CDR1 reads LNHDA; CDR2 reads SQIVND (reference sequence). CDR3 sequence reads: CASSFGQGNTEAFF. Written as DNA, the CDR3 is TGTGCCAGTAGTTTTGGACAGGGCAACACTGAAGCTTTCTTT.

V usage is TRBV18 and J usage is TRBJ1-2; no definite D call. CDR3 size: 17 residues. CDR1 is KGHSH and CDR2 is LQKENI in the germline V gene. Trimming stripped 5 bases from V and 1 base from J, with 20 bases between. The CDR3 region is CASSLALSDRGNYGYTF. CDR3 DNA: TGTGCCAGCTCATTGGCGTTGTCGGACCGGGGTAACTATGGCTACACCTTC.

This clone was detected only a few times. The V call is TRBV29-1, the J call TRBJ2-7; D unclear. This CDR3 contains 12 residues. From germline, CDR1 is SQVTM and CDR2 ANQGSEA. The ends were cut back, 5 bases at V and 5 bases at J, with 13 bases in the middle. The CDR3 is CSVSTAWDEQYF. For the CDR3, the DNA is TGCAGCGTTAGTACGGCATGGGACGAGCAGTACTTC.

The chain is built from TRBV28 and TRBJ2-2; TRBD2 matches at 8 bases. The V gene's germline CDR1 is MDHEN and CDR2 SYDVKM. The CDR3 runs to 18 residues. The junction had 11 bases not matched to a gene; V was cut back by 1 base and J by 4 bases. The CDR3: CASSLFGGRLLFTGELFF. The DNA of the CDR3 is TGTGCCAGCAGTTTATTCGGCGGGAGGCTCTTATTCACCGGGGAGCTGTTTTTT.

V is TRBV15 and J is TRBJ2-1, with D possibly TRBD2 on 6 matching bases. The CDR3 is made up of 15 amino acids. The germline V and J ends were trimmed by 2 bases and 5 bases, with 13 bases remaining between them. Germline CDR1 reads LNHNV; CDR2 reads YYDKDF (reference sequence). DNA for the CDR3: TGTGCCACCAGCAGACGCCTGGGAGGTGACAATGAGCAGTTCTTC. Protein product: CATSRRLGGDNEQFF.